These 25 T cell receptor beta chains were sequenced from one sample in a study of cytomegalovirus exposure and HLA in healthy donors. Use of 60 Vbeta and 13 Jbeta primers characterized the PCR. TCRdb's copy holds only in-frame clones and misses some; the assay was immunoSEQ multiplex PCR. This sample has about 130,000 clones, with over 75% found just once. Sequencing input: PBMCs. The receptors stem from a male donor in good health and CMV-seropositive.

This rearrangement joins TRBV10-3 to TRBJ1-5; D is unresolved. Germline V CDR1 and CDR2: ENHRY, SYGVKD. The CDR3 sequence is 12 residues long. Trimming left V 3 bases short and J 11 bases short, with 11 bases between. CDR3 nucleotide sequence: TGTGCCATCAGTGACCCCCAGAAGTCCCAGCATTTT. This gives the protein CAISDPQKSQHF.

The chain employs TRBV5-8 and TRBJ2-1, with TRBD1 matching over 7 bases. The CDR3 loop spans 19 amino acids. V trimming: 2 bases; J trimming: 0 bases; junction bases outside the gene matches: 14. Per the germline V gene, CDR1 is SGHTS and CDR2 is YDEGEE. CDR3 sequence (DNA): TGTGCCAGCAGCTTTTTGGCCAGGGGGTTACTAGGCTCCTACAATGAGCAGTTCTTC. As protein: CASSFLARGLLGSYNEQFF.

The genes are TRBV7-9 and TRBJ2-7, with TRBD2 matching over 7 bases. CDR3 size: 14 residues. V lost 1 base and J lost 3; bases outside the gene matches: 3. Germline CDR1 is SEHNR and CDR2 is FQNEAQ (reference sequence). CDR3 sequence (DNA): TGTGCCAGCAGCTTAGTGGGAGGGTTCTACGAGCAGTACTTC. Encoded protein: CASSLVGGFYEQYF.

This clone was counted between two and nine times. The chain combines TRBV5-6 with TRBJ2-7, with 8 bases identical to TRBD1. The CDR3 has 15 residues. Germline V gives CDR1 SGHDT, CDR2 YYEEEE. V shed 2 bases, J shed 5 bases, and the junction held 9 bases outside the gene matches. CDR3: CASSFFARGLDEQYF. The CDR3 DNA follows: TGTGCCAGCAGCTTTTTCGCCAGGGGGCTCGACGAGCAGTACTTC.

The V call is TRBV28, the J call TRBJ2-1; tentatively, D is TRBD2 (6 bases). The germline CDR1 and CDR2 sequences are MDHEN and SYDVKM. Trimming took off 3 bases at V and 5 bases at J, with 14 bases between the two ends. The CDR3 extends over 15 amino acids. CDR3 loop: CASSFRWEVDNEQFF. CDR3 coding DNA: TGTGCCAGCAGTTTTAGGTGGGAGGTCGACAATGAGCAGTTCTTC.

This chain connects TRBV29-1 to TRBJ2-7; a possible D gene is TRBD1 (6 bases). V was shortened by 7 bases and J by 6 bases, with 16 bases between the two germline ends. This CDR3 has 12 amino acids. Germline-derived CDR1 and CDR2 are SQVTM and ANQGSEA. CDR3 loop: CSAGWQGFEQYF. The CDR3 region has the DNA TGCAGCGCCGGCTGGCAGGGGTTCGAGCAGTACTTC.

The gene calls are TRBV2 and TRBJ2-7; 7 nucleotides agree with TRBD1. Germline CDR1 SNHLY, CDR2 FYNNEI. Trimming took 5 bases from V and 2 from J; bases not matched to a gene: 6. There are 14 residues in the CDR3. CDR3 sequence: CASSLDRSAYEQYF. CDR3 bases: TGTGCCAGCAGTTTGGACAGGTCGGCCTACGAGCAGTACTTC.

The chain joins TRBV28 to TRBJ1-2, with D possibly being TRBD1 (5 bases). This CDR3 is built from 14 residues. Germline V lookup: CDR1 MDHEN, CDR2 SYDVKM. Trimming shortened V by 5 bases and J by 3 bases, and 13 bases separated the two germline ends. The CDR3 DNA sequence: TGTGCCAGCAGTGTCGGGGGTTTGGACTATGGCTACACCTTC. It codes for CASSVGGLDYGYTF.

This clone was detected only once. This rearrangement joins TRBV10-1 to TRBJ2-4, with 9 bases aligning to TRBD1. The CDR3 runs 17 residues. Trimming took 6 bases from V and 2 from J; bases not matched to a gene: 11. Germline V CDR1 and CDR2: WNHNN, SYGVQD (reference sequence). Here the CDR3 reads CASRETSGQGTKNIQYF. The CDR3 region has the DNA TGCGCCAGCAGGGAGACTTCGGGACAGGGAACCAAAAACATTCAGTACTTC.

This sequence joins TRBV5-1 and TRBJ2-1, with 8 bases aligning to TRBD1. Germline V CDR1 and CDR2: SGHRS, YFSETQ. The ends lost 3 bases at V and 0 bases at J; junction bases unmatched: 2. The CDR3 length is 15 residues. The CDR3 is CASSWGTGSYNEQFF. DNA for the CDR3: TGCGCCAGCAGCTGGGGGACAGGCTCCTACAATGAGCAGTTCTTC.

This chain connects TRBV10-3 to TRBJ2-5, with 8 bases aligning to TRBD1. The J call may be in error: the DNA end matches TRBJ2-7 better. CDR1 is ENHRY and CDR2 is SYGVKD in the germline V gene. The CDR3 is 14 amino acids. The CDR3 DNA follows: TGTGCCATCAGTCAGACAGGGGAGGATTACGAGCAGTACTTC. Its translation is CAISQTGEDYEQYF.

The CDR3 loop is CASSLTSGAFATQYF. In nucleotides, the CDR3 is TGCGCCAGCAGCTTGACTAGCGGGGCCTTTGCTACGCAGTATTTT. This chain links TRBV5-1 with TRBJ2-3; the match to TRBD2 covers 10 bases. The junction had 7 bases not matched to a gene; V was cut back by 1 base and J by 8 bases. Germline CDR1 and CDR2: SGHRS and YFSETQ. CDR3 length: 15 residues.

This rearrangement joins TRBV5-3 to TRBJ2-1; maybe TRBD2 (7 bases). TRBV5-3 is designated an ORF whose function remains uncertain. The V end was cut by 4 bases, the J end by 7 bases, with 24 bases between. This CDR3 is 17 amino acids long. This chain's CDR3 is CARSKGTSDLQGNEQFF. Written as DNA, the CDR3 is TGTGCCAGAAGCAAGGGCACTAGCGATCTTCAGGGGAATGAGCAGTTCTTC.

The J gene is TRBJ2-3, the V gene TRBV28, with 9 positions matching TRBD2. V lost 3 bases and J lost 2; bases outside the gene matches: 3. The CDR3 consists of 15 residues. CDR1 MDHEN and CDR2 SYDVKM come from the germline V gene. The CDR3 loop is CASSFGGRATDTQYF. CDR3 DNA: TGTGCCAGCAGTTTTGGCGGGAGGGCCACAGATACGCAGTATTTT. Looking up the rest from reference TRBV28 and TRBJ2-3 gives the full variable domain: DVKVTQSSRYLVKRTGEKVFLECVQDMDHENMFWYRQDPGLGLRLIYFSYDVKMKEKGDIPEGYSVSREKKERFSLILESASTNQTSMYLCASSFGGRATDTQYFGPGTRLTVL.

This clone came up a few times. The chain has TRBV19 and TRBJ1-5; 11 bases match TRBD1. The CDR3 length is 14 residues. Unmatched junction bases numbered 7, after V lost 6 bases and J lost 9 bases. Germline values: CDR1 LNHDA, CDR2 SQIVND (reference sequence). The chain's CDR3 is CASRGQGVSWPQHF. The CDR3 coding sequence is TGTGCCAGTAGGGGACAGGGGGTGTCATGGCCCCAGCATTTT.

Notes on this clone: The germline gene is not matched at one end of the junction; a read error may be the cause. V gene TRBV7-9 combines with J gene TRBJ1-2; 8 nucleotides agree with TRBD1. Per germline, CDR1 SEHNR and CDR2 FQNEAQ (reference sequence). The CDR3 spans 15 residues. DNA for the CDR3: TGTTCCAGCAGCTCCCGGACAGGGAGGTCAGACGGCTACACCTTC. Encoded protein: CSSSSRTGRSDGYTF.

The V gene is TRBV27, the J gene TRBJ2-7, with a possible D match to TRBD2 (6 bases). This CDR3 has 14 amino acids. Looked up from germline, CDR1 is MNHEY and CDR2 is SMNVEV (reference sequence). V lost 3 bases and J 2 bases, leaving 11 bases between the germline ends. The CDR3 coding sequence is TGTGCCAGCAGTTTTGCGGGATCCCCCTACGAGCAGTACTTC. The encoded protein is CASSFAGSPYEQYF.

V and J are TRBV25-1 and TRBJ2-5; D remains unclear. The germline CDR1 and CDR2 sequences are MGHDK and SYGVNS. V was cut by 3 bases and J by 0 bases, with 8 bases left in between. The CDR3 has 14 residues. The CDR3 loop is CASSDPYHQETQYF. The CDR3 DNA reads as TGTGCCAGCAGTGACCCCTACCACCAAGAGACCCAGTACTTC.

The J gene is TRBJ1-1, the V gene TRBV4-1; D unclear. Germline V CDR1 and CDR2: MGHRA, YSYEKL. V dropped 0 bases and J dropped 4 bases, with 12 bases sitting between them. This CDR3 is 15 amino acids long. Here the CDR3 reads CASSQEVAGGTEAFF. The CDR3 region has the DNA TGCGCCAGCAGCCAAGAGGTAGCCGGCGGCACTGAAGCTTTCTTT.

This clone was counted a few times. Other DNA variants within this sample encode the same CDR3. The CDR3 DNA reads TGTGCTAGTGGTTTGTCACCAGTGGGAGGGGCCGGGGAGCTGTTTTTT. Its translation is CASGLSPVGGAGELFF. The J gene is TRBJ2-2, the V gene TRBV12-5; 7 bases are a match to TRBD2. The V gene's germline CDR1 is LGHNT and CDR2 FRNRAP. The CDR3 is made up of 16 amino acids. Trimming cost V 2 bases and J 6 bases; bases outside gene matches: 9.

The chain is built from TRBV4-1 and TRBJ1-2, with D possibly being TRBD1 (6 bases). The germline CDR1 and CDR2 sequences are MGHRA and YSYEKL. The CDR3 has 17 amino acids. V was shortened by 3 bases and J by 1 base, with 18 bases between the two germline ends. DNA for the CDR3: TGCGCCAGCAGCCACCTCGGGACACCGCCCGATAACTATGGCTACACCTTC. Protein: CASSHLGTPPDNYGYTF.

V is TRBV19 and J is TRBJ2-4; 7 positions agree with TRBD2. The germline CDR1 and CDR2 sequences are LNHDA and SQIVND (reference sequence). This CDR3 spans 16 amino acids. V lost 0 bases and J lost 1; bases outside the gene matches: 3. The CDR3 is CASSIERGTAKNIQYF. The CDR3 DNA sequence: TGTGCCAGTAGTATAGAGCGGGGGACGGCCAAAAACATTCAGTACTTC.

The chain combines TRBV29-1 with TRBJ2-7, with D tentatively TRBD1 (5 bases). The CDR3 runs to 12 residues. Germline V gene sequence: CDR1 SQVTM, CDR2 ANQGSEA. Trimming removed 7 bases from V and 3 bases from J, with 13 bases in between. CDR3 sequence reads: CSAKGADYEQYF. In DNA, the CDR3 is TGCAGCGCCAAAGGGGCGGACTACGAGCAGTACTTC.

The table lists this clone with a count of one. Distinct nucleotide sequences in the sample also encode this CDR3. The CDR3 here is CASSSGQGTDTQYF. CDR3 nucleotide sequence: TGTGCCAGCAGCTCGGGACAGGGCACAGATACGCAGTATTTT. V and J are TRBV7-3 and TRBJ2-3; TRBD1 agrees at 8 bases. This CDR3 is 14 amino acids long. Trimming at V came to 4 bases and at J to 1 base, leaving 1 base not matched to a gene. Germline V gene data show CDR1 as SGHTA and CDR2 as FQGTGA.

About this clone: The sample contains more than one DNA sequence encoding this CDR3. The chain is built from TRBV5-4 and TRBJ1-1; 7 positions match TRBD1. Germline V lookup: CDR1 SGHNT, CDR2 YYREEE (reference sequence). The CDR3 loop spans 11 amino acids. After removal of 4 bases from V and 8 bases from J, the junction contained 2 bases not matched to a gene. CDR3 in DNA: TGTGCCAGCAGCCTCAGGGGGGAAGCTTTCTTT. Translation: CASSLRGEAFF.